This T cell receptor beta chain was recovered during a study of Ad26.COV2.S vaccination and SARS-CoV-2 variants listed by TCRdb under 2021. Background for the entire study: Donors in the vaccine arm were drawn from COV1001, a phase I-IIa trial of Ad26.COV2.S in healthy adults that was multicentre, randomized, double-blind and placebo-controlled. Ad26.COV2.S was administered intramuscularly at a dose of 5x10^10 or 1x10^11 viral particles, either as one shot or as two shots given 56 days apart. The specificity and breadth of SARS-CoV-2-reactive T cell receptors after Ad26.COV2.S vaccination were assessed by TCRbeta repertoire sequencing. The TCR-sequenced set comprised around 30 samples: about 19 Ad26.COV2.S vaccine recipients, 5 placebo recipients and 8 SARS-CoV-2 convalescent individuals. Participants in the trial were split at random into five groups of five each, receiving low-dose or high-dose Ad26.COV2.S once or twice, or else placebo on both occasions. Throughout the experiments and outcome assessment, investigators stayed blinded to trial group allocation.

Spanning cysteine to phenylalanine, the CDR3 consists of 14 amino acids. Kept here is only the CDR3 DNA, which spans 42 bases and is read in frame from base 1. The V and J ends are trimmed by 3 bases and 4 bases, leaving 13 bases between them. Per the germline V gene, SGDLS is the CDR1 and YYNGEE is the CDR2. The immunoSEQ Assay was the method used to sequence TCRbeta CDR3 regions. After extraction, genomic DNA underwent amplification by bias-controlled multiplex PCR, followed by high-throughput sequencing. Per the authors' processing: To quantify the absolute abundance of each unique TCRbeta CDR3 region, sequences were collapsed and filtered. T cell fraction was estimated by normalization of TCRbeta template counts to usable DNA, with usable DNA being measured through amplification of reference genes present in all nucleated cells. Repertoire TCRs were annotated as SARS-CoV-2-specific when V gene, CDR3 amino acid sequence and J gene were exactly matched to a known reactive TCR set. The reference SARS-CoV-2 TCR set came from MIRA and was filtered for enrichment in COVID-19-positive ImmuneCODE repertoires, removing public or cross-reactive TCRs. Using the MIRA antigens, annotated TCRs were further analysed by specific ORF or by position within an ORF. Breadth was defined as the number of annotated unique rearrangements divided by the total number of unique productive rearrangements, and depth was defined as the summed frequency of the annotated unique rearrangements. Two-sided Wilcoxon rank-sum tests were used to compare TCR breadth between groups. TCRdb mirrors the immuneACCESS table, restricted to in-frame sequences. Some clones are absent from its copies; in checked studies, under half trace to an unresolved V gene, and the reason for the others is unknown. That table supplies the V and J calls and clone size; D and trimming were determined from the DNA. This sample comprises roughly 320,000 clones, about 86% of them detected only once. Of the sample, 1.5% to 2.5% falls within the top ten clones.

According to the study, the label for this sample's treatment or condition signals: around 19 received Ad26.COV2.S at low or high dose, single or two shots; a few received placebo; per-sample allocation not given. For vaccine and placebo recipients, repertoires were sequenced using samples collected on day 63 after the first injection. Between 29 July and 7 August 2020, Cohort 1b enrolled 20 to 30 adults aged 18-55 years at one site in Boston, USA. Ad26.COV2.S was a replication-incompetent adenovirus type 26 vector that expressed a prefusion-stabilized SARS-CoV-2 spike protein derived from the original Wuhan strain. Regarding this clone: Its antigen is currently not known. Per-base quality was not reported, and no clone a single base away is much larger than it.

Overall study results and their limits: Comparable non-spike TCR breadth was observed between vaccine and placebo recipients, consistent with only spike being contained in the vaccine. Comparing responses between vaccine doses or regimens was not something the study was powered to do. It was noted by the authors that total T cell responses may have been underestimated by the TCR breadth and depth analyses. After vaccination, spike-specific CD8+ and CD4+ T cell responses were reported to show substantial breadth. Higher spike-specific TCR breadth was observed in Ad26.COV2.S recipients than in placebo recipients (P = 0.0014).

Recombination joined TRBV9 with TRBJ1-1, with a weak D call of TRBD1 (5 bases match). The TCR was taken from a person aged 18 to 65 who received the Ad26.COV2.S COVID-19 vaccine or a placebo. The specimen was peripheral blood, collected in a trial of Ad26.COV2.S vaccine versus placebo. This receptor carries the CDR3 CASSEEGLGTEAFF. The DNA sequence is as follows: TGTGCCAGCAGCGAGGAGGGGCTCGGCACTGAAGCTTTCTTT.